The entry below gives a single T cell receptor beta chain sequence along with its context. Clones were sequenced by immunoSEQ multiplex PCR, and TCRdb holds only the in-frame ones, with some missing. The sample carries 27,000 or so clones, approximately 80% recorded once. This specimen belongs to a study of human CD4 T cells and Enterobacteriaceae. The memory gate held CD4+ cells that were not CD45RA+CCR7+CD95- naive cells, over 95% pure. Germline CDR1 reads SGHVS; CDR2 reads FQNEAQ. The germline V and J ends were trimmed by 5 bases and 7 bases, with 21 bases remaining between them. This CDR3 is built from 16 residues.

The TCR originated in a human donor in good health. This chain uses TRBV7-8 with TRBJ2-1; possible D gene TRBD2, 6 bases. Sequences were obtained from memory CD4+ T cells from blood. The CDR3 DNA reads TGTGCCAGCAGCCCGCGGACTCGGGGAGGTGTTAATGAGCAGTTCTTC. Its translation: CASSPRTRGGVNEQFF.